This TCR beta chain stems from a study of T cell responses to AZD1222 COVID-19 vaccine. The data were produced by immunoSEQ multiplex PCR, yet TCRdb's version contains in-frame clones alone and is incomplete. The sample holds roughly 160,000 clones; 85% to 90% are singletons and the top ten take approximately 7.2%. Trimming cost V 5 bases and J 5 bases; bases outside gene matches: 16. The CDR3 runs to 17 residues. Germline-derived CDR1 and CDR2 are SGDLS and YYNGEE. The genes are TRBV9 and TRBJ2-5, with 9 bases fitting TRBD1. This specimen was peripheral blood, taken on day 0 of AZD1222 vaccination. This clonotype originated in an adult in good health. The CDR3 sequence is CASSRRDRETLGETQYF. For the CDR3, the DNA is TGTGCCAGCAGTCGGCGGGACAGGGAAACCCTAGGGGAGACCCAGTACTTC.